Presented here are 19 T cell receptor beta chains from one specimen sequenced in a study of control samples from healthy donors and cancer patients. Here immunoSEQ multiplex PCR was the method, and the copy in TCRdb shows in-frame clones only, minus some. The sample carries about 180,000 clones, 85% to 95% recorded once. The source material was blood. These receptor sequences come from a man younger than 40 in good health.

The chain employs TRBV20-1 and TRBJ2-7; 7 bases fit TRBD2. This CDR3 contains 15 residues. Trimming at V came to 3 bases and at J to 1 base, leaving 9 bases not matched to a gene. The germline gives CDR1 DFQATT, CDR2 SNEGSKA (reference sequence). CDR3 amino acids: CSASSAGVGSYEQYF. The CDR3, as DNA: TGCAGTGCTAGTTCGGCGGGAGTAGGGTCCTACGAGCAGTACTTC.

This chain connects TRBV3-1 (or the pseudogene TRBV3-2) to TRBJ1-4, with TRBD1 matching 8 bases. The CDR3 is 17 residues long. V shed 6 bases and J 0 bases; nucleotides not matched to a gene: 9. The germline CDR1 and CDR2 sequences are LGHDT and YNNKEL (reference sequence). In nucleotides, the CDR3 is TGTGCCAGCAGGCCAAACAGGGGGGGGGCAACTAATGAAAAACTGTTTTTT. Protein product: CASRPNRGGATNEKLFF.

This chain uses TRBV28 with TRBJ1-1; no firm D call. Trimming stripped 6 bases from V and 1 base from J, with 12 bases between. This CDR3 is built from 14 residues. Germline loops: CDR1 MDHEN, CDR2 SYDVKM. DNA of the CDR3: TGTGCCAGCAGGTCCCCGGTAACGAACACTGAAGCTTTCTTT. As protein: CASRSPVTNTEAFF.

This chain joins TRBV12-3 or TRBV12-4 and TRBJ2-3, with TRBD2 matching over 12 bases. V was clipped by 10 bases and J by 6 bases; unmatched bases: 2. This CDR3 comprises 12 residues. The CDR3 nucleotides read TGTGCCATCACTAGCGGGAGGGATACGCAGTATTTT. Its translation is CAITSGRDTQYF.

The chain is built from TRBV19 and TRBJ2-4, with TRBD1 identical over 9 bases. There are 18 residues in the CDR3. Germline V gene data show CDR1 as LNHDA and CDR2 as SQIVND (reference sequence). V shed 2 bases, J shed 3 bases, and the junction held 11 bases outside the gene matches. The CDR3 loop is CASSILSGTGKGKNIQYF. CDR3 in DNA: TGTGCCAGTAGTATACTTTCCGGGACAGGGAAGGGCAAAAACATTCAGTACTTC.

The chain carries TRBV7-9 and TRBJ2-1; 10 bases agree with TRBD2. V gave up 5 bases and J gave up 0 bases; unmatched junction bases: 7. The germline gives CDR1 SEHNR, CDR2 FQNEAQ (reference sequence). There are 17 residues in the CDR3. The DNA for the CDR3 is TGTGCCAGCAGCGAACTAGCGGGAAAGAGCTCCTACAATGAGCAGTTCTTC. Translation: CASSELAGKSSYNEQFF.

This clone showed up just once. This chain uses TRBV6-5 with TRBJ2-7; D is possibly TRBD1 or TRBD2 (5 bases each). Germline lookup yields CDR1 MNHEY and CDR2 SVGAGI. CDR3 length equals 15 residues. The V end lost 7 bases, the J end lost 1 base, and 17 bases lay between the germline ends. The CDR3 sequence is CASTESAGASYEQYF. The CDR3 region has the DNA TGTGCCAGCACCGAATCGGCCGGGGCGTCCTACGAGCAGTACTTC.

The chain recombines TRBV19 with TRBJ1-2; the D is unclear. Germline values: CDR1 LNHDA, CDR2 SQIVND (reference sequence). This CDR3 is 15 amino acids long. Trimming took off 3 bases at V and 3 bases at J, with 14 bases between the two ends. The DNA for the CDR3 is TGTGCCAGTAGTATTGCGGGCCTCTCCCACTATGGCTACACCTTC. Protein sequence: CASSIAGLSHYGYTF.

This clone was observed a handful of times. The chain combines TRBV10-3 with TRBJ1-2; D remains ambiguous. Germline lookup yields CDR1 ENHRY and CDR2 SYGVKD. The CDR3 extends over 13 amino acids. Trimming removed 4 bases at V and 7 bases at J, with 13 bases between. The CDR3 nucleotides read TGTGCCATCAGTGTAGAAGCGCTTGGTGGCTACACCTTC. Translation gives CAISVEALGGYTF.

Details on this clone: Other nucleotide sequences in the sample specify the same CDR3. CDR3 sequence reads: CASSLSDSYEQYF. The CDR3 DNA follows: TGTGCCAGCAGTTTATCGGACAGCTACGAGCAGTACTTC. J is TRBJ2-7 and V is TRBV27, with a weak D call TRBD1 (6 bases). V was pared by 0 bases and J by 3 bases, with 6 bases between. Germline CDR1 reads MNHEY; CDR2 reads SMNVEV (reference sequence). The CDR3 has 13 residues.

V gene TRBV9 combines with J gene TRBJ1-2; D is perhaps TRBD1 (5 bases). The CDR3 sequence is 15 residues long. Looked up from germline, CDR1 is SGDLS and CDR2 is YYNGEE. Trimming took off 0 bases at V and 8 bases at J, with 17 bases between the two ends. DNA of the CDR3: TGTGCCAGCAGCGTAGATGGGCAGGGAAGTCGGGGCTACACCTTC. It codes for CASSVDGQGSRGYTF.

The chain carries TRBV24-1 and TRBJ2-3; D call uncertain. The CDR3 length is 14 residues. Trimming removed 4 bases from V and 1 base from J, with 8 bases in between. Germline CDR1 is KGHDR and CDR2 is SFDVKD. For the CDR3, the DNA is TGTGCCACCAGTGACTCGGGCCGCACAGATACGCAGTATTTT. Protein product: CATSDSGRTDTQYF.

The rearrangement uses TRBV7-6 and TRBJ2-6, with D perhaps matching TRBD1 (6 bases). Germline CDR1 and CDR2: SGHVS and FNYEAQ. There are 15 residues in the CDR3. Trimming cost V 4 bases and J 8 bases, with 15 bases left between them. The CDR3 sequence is CASSSGWGPPNVLTF. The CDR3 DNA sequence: TGTGCCAGCAGCTCCGGATGGGGGCCGCCCAACGTCCTGACTTTC.

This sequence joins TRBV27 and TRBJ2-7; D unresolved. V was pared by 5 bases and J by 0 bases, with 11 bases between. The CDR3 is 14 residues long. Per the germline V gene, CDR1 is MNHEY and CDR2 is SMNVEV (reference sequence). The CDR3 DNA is TGTGCCAGCAGTCCATATCCGAGCTCCTACGAGCAGTACTTC. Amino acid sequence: CASSPYPSSYEQYF.

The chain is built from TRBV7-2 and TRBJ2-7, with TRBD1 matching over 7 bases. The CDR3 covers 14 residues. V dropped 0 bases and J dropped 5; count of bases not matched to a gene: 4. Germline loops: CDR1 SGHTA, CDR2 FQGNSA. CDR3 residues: CASSLAQGWNEQYF. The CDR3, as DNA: TGTGCCAGCAGCTTAGCACAGGGGTGGAACGAGCAGTACTTC.

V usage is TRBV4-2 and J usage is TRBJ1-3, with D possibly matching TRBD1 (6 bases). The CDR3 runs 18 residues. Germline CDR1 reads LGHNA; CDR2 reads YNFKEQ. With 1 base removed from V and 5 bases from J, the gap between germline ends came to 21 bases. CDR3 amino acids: CASSQVVAGAGLRNTIYF. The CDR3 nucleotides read TGTGCCAGCAGCCAAGTCGTGGCGGGGGCAGGGTTAAGAAACACCATATATTTT.

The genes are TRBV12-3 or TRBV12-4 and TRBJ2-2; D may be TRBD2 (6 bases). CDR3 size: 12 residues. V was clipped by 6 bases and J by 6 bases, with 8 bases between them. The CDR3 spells CASRAGSGELFF. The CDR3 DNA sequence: TGTGCCAGCAGGGCGGGATCCGGGGAGCTGTTTTTT.

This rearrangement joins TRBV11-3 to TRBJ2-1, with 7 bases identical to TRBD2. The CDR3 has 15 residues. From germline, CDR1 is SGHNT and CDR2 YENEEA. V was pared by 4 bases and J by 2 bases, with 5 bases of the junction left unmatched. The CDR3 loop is CASSSSGDPYNEQFF. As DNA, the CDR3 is TGTGCCAGCAGCTCGAGCGGGGACCCCTACAATGAGCAGTTCTTC.

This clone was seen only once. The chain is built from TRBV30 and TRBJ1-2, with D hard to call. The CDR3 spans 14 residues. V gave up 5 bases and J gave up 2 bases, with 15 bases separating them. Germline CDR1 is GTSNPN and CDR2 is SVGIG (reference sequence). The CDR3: CAWGVKGSNYGYTF. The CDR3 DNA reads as TGTGCCTGGGGGGTCAAGGGCTCCAACTATGGCTACACCTTC. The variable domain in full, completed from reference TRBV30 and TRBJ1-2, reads SQTIHQWPATLVQPVGSPLSLECTVEGTSNPNLYWYRQAAGRGLQLLFYSVGIGQISSEVPQNLSASRPQDRQFILSSKKLLLSDSGFYLCAWGVKGSNYGYTFGSGTRLTVV.